This T cell receptor (beta chain) was observed in a study of blood T cell repertoires in COVID-19. Study context: Samples representing acute and convalescent COVID-19 were sourced from the United States, Italy and Spain. The cDNA or gDNA used as material had been derived from T cells, B-cell-depleted T cells, or PBMCs.

Per the original data handling: Estimated nucleated cell counts came from reference gene primer amplification. Here immunoSEQ multiplex PCR was the method, and the copy in TCRdb shows in-frame clones only, minus some. For V, J and clone size, that table is used; D and trimming come from the DNA. The sample carries around 210,000 clones, 86% recorded once. Trimming cost V 3 bases and J 2 bases; bases outside gene matches: 4. The CDR3 consists of 14 residues. Germline lookup yields CDR1 SQVTM and CDR2 ANQGSEA. This clonotype was sampled from a woman between 65 and 79 years old with acute or convalescent COVID-19. The sequenced sample consisted of peripheral blood. The rearrangement links TRBV29-1 to TRBJ2-3; 8 bases map to TRBD2. The chain's CDR3 is CSVEGTRATDTQYF. The CDR3 coding sequence is TGCAGCGTTGAGGGGACTAGAGCCACAGATACGCAGTATTTT.